This T cell receptor beta chain appears in the sequencing data of a study of T cells in Graves' hyperthyroidism and ophthalmopathy. Template material for amplifying TCR beta CDR3 regions consisted of RNA transcripts. The HTBI primer set served for first-round RT-PCR of the TCR CDR3. TCRdb called the multiplex PCR reads again in MiXCR, with one record for every CDR3 protein. The data contain approximately 200,000 distinct CDR3 sequences, about a sixth of them seen just once; the ten biggest clones take up approximately 40%. This clonotype was seen many times. There are 16 residues in the CDR3. V gave up 2 bases and J gave up 2 bases; unmatched junction bases: 3. Per the germline V gene, CDR1 is MNHEY and CDR2 is SMNVEV (reference sequence). Diagnosis of hyperthyroidism was new in patients aged 18 to 65, and its duration was under 2 months.

This TCR was recovered from a man in his forties with Graves' hyperthyroidism. The chain joins TRBV27 to TRBJ2-3, with TRBD2 matching over 11 bases. Material: blood. CDR3 protein: CASSLPTSGATDTQYF. The CDR3 region has the DNA TGTGCCAGCAGTTTACCGACTAGCGGGGCCACAGATACGCAGTATTTT.